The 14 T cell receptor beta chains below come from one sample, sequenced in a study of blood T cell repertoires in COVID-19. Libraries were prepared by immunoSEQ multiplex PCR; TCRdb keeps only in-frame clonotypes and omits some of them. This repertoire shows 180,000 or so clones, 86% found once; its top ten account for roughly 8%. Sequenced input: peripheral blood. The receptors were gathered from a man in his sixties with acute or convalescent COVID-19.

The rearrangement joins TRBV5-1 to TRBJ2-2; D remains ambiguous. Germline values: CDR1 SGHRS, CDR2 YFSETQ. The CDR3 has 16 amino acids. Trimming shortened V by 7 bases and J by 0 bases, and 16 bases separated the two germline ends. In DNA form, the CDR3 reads TGCGCCAGCGCCGCTAGAGCCCTCTCGAACACCGGGGAGCTGTTTTTT. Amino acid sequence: CASAARALSNTGELFF.

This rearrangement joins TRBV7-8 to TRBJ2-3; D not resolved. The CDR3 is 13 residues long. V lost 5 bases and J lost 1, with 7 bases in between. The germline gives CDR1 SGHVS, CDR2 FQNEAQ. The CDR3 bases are TGTGCCAGCAGCGCGACTGGCACAGATACGCAGTATTTT. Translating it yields CASSATGTDTQYF.

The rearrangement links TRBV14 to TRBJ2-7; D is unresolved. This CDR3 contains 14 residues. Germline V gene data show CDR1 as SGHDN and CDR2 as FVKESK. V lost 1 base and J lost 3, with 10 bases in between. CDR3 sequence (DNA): TGTGCCAGCAGCCAAGGGGCCATCATCTACGAGCAGTACTTC. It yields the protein CASSQGAIIYEQYF.

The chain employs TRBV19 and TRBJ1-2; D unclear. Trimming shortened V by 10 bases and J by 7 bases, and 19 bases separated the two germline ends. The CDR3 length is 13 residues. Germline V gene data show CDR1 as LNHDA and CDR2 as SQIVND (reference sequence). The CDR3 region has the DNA TGTGCCACCGACACCCGGGGTAGAGGTGGCTACACCTTC. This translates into CATDTRGRGGYTF.

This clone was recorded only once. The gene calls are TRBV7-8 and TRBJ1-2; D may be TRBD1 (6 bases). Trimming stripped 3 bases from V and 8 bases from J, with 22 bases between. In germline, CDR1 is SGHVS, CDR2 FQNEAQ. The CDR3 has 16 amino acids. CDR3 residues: CASSFEFSGGLGGYTF. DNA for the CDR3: TGTGCCAGCAGCTTTGAGTTCAGCGGGGGCCTCGGAGGCTACACCTTC.

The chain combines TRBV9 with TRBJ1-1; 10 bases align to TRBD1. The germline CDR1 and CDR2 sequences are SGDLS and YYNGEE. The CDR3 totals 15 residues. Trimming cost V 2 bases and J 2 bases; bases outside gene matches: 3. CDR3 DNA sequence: TGTGCCAGCAGCGTCCGGGACAGGGGTAACACTGAAGCTTTCTTT. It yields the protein CASSVRDRGNTEAFF.

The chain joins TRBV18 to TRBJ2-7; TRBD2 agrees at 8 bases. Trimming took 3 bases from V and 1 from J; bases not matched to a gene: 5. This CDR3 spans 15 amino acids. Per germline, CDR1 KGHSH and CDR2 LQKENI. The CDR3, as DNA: TGTGCCAGCTCACCCGGGGCTAGCGGGTCCTACGAGCAGTACTTC. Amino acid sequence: CASSPGASGSYEQYF.

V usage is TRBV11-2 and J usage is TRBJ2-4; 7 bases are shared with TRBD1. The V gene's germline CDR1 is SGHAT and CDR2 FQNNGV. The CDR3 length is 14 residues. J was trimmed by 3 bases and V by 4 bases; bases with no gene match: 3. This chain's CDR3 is CASSSPGGKNIQYF. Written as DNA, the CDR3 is TGTGCCAGCAGCTCCCCAGGGGGCAAAAACATTCAGTACTTC.

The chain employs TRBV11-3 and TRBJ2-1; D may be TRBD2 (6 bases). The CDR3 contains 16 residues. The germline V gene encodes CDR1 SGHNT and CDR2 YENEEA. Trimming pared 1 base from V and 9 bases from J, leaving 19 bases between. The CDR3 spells CASSLGGLTRNGEQFF. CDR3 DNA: TGTGCCAGCAGCTTAGGGGGACTGACCCGGAACGGTGAGCAGTTCTTC.

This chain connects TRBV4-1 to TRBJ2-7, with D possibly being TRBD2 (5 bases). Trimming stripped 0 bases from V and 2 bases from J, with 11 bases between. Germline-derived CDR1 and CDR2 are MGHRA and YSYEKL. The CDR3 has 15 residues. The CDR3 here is CASSQEPGETYEQYF. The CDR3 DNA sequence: TGCGCCAGCAGCCAAGAACCCGGGGAAACCTACGAGCAGTACTTC.

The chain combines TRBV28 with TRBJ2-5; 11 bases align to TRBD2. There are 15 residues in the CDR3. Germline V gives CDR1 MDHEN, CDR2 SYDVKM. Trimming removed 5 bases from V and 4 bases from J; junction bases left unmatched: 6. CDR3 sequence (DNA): TGTGCCAGCAGTGGGGGTAGCGGGAGGGGAGAGACCCAGTACTTC. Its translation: CASSGGSGRGETQYF. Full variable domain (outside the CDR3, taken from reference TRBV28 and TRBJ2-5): DVKVTQSSRYLVKRTGEKVFLECVQDMDHENMFWYRQDPGLGLRLIYFSYDVKMKEKGDIPEGYSVSREKKERFSLILESASTNQTSMYLCASSGGSGRGETQYFGPGTRLLVL.

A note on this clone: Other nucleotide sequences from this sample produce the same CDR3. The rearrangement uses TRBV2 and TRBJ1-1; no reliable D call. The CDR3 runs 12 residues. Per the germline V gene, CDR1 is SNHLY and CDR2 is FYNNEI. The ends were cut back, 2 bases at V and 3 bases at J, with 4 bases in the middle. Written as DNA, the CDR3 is TGTGCCAGCAGTGAATCCTACACTGAAGCTTTCTTT. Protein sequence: CASSESYTEAFF.

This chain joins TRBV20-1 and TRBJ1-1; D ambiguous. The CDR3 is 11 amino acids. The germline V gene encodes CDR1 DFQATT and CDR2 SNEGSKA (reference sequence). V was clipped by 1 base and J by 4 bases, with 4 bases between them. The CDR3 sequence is CSARGPTEAFF. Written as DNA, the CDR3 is TGCAGTGCTAGAGGGCCCACTGAAGCTTTCTTT.

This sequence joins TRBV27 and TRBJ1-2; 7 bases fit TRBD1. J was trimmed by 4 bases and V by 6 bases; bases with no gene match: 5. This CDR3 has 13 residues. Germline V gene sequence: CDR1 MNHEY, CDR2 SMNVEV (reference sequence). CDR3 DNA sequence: TGTGCCAGCAGACCCACAGGGGCCTATGGCTACACCTTC. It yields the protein CASRPTGAYGYTF.